The text below deals with one T cell receptor beta chain. The target antigen is unknown. The method was immunoSEQ multiplex PCR; TCRdb's version includes in-frame clones alone and lacks a portion of them. The sample has around 75,000 clones; around 84% are singletons. The data were obtained in a study of T cell clones after liver transplantation. Study-wide context: Patients counted as tolerant after at least one year off all immunosuppression, enzymes not exceeding twice normal.

CDR1 is GTSNPN, CDR2 SVGIG, per germline (reference sequence). The CDR3 has 13 amino acids. Trimming pared 3 bases from V and 0 bases from J, leaving 6 bases between. Whole-study results and caveats: Conclusions were preliminary, with small, heterogeneous patient groups.

The sequence was collected from a human patient who received a liver transplant. Some of these T cells may belong to the graft donor. The chain recombines TRBV30 with TRBJ1-3, with a weak D call TRBD1 (5 bases). The specimen comprised CD4+ T cells from blood, sampled 48 to 50 months after liver transplant. The CDR3: CAWSGGSGNTIYF. In DNA, the CDR3 is TGTGCCTGGAGCGGGGGCTCTGGAAACACCATATATTTT.